Below, one T cell receptor (beta chain) is given with its context. This CDR3 spans 13 amino acids. The junction had 7 bases not matched to a gene; V was cut back by 3 bases and J by 8 bases. CDR1 and CDR2 (germline): DFQATT, SNEGSKA (reference sequence). Authors' processing steps: Reference gene primer amplification gave estimated nucleated cell counts. Sequencing used immunoSEQ multiplex PCR; TCRdb keeps in-frame clones, though not all of them. V, J and clone size are those of that table, while D and trimming were read from the DNA. Of around 290,000 clones listed, 85% to 90% were seen once; the top ten hold around 2%. The sample comes from a study of blood T cell repertoires in COVID-19. Those who participated ranged in age from about 18 to 95 years and resided in 20 to 30 US areas. Each participant's cohort was designated according to participant-reported clinical history.

The chain has TRBV20-1 and TRBJ1-2; 9 positions match TRBD1. The sample taken for sequencing was PBMCs or T cells enriched from blood (not recorded which). The source is a woman aged 55-69 years in a cohort exposed to, infected with or recovered from COVID-19 (not recorded which). The CDR3 DNA is TGCAGTGCTAGTAGGCCCGGGACAGGGGGCTACACCTTC. Translated, it gives CSASRPGTGGYTF.